The source of this TCR beta chain is a study of cytomegalovirus exposure and HLA in healthy donors. Per the germline V gene, CDR1 is SGDLS and CDR2 is YYNGEE. The CDR3 is 15 amino acids. V was pared by 0 bases and J by 6 bases, with 4 bases of the junction left unmatched. Overall study findings and caveats: The dataset shows that most TCR sequences were rare, while some public TCRs occurred in many donors. In all likelihood, a cluster of highly shared sequence variants was a sequencing artifact.

PCR was performed using 60 Vbeta and 13 Jbeta primers. The method was immunoSEQ multiplex PCR; TCRdb's version includes in-frame clones alone and lacks a portion of them. The sample has about 270,000 clones, roughly two thirds seen once; the top ten hold approximately 2.3%. A word on this clone: Antigen unknown.

The rearrangement joins TRBV9 to TRBJ2-2; 8 nucleotides agree with TRBD2. Sequenced input: PBMCs. The source is a female donor in good health and CMV-seronegative. Here the CDR3 reads CASSVVPSGSGELFF. The CDR3 DNA is TGTGCCAGCAGCGTAGTACCTAGCGGGTCCGGGGAGCTGTTTTTT. The entire variable domain, with the rest obtained from reference TRBV9 and TRBJ2-2, is as follows: DSGVTQTPKHLITATGQRVTLRCSPRSGDLSVYWYQQSLDQGLQFLIQYYNGEERAKGNILERFSAQQFPDLHSELNLSSLELGDSALYFCASSVVPSGSGELFFGEGSRLTVL.